Given below is one T cell receptor (beta chain) in context. The CDR3 spans 16 residues. With V trimmed by 5 bases and J by 4 bases, 10 bases remained unmatched. Germline-derived CDR1 and CDR2 are MNHEY and SMNVEV (reference sequence). This record belongs to a study of cytomegalovirus exposure and HLA in healthy donors. Vbeta (60) and Jbeta (13) primers were used in the PCR. This table comes from immunoSEQ multiplex PCR, and its TCRdb copy is limited to in-frame clones, with some not included. The table lists tens of thousands of clones, 84% of them singletons. The sequence derives from a woman under 30 in good health and CMV-seropositive. Sequenced sample: PBMCs. V and J are TRBV27 and TRBJ2-2; 7 bases fit TRBD2. CDR3 nucleotide sequence: TGTGCCAGCAGTCCCCCCGGGAGGTTTATCACCGGGGAGCTGTTTTTT. This sequence encodes CASSPPGRFITGELFF.